A selection of T cell receptor beta chains follows, all from one sample in a study of response to subunit inactivated influenza vaccine. Each CDR3 protein is one row after TCRdb ran MiXCR on the RT-PCR reads. The sample includes about 700,000 distinct CDR3 sequences, around 13% seen only once; the top ten take around 7.6%. The sample was PBMCs from blood, taken 14 to 15 days before vaccination. Receptors were obtained from a man aged 45 to 65 who received an inactivated influenza vaccine. Both conserved end residues are part of each CDR3. D genes are given only for firm matches.

j_gene,d_gene,v_gene,CDR3aa
TRBJ1-2,TRBD1,TRBV5-1,CASSSTGTGVAYTF
TRBJ2-3,.,TRBV28,CASSFELGTDTQYF
TRBJ1-2,.,TRBV27,CASSLYRTTNYGYTF
TRBJ1-5,TRBD1,TRBV2,CASNPGQGGQPQHF
TRBJ2-1,.,TRBV11-2,CASSSGTIFNEQFF
TRBJ1-1,.,TRBV5-1,CASSLYTGGPNTEAFF
TRBJ2-2,TRBD2,TRBV9,CASSVRTSGENTGELFF
TRBJ1-2,TRBD1,TRBV20-1,CSASGQGIGYTF
TRBJ2-3,.,TRBV5-1,CASSLVSRASTDTQYF
TRBJ1-1,.,TRBV20-1,CSAQGTHPNTEAFF
TRBJ2-4,.,TRBV20-1,CSARQRGNIQYF
TRBJ1-1,TRBD1,TRBV10-3,CAISRQGYTEAFF
TRBJ1-1,TRBD1,TRBV10-3,CAISESLGGQGKGTEAFF
TRBJ1-6,.,TRBV28,CASSLLPPGYNSPLHF
TRBJ2-7,.,TRBV6-5,CASSYADTPGYEQYF
TRBJ2-2,.,TRBV27,CASSIGTSGELFF
TRBJ2-2,TRBD2,TRBV12-3/TRBV12-4,CASLSGAASGTGELFF
TRBJ2-3,TRBD2,TRBV6-1,CASRGSGSSTDTQYF
TRBJ2-1,.,TRBV20-1,CSARIQGEQFF
TRBJ1-2,.,TRBV5-8,CASSFMLNYGYTF
TRBJ2-2,.,TRBV7-3,CASSLTGEGRGTGELFF
TRBJ2-5,.,TRBV7-2,CASSLGLAGWNQYF
TRBJ1-1,TRBD1,TRBV12-3/TRBV12-4,CASSLGTGATEAFF
TRBJ2-5,.,TRBV29-1,CSVGGGSNTQYF
TRBJ1-1,.,TRBV7-9,CASRPGVGTEAFF
TRBJ2-1,TRBD1,TRBV7-9,CASSKGQNNEQFF
TRBJ2-3,TRBD1,TRBV12-3/TRBV12-4,CASRYTGGKMDTQYF
TRBJ1-2,.,TRBV29-1,CSAGGGDYGYTF
TRBJ2-7,.,TRBV11-2,CASRHGGRSYEQYF
TRBJ2-7,.,TRBV23-1,CASSQSDSRRYFSYEQYF
TRBJ2-3,.,TRBV5-1,CATGRGGTDTQYF
TRBJ1-1,.,TRBV29-1,CSVEPPGSTEAFF
TRBJ2-5,.,TRBV11-2,CASSLAAGGAGETQYF
TRBJ2-5,.,TRBV7-9,CASAREETQYF
TRBJ1-5,.,TRBV20-1,CSARDLVELPQHF
TRBJ2-3,TRBD2,TRBV11-3,CASSLGLAETGTDTQYF
TRBJ2-3,TRBD2,TRBV20-1,CSATEVASGNADTQYF
TRBJ1-2,.,TRBV29-1,CSVVGQTNNYGYTF
TRBJ2-1,TRBD2,TRBV7-9,CASSLGGGGIGEQFF
TRBJ2-1,TRBD2,TRBV20-1,CSAPNVLAAYNEQFF
TRBJ2-3,TRBD1,TRBV6-2/TRBV6-3,CASSPPRDSSTDTQYF